This entry lists 18 T cell receptor beta chains sequenced from one sample in a study of neoadjuvant nivolumab and ipilimumab in lung cancer. Using immunoSEQ multiplex PCR, the repertoire was profiled, and TCRdb retains in-frame clones only, with some absent. The repertoire holds tens of thousands of clones, roughly 84% seen once, with approximately 22% in the top ten. Sequences were derived from peripheral blood, sampled before neoadjuvant nivolumab, alone or with ipilimumab. These receptors were obtained from an adult with non-small cell lung cancer.

This chain links TRBV18 with TRBJ2-7; 13 bases fit TRBD2. V was clipped by 3 bases and J by 6 bases; unmatched bases: 5. The CDR3 consists of 15 residues. Germline V lookup: CDR1 KGHSH, CDR2 LQKENI. The CDR3 protein is CASSPGTSGTREQYF. Written as DNA, the CDR3 is TGTGCCAGCTCACCTGGGACTAGCGGGACTCGCGAGCAGTACTTC.

The chain uses TRBV7-6 and TRBJ2-1, with 13 positions matching TRBD2. CDR1 and CDR2 (germline): SGHVS, FNYEAQ. The CDR3 has 20 residues. The V and J ends lost 5 bases and 0 bases, in that order; junction bases with no gene match: 13. CDR3 in DNA: TGTGCCAGCAGCGGATACCCGGGACTAGCGGGATCCAGCTCCTACAATGAGCAGTTCTTC. Encoded protein: CASSGYPGLAGSSSYNEQFF.

The CDR3 sequence: CASSVATKGGGYTF. For the CDR3, the DNA is TGTGCCAGCAGCGTAGCTACAAAAGGGGGGGGCTACACCTTC. The chain is built from TRBV9 and TRBJ1-2, with a possible D match to TRBD1 (6 bases). With 0 bases removed from V and 8 bases from J, the gap between germline ends came to 14 bases. The CDR3 totals 14 residues. The germline V gene has CDR1 SGDLS and CDR2 YYNGEE.

The V gene is TRBV18, the J gene TRBJ2-1, with D perhaps TRBD2 (5 bases). The CDR3 loop spans 14 amino acids. Trimming stripped 4 bases from V and 2 bases from J, with 9 bases between. Germline V gene sequence: CDR1 KGHSH, CDR2 LQKENI. The CDR3 DNA reads TGTGCCAGCTCACTAGCGAACGCCTACAATGAGCAGTTCTTC. Its translation is CASSLANAYNEQFF.

V usage is TRBV5-1 and J usage is TRBJ2-1, with unresolved D. The CDR3 contains 15 residues. The germline V and J ends were trimmed by 0 bases and 5 bases, with 12 bases remaining between them. CDR1 is SGHRS and CDR2 is YFSETQ in the germline V gene. CDR3 bases: TGCGCCAGCAGCTTGGAGGCCATCCGGCACAATGAGCAGTTCTTC. Translated, it gives CASSLEAIRHNEQFF.

The count of this clone is one. The chain recombines TRBV11-2 with TRBJ2-5, with D possibly being TRBD1 (6 bases). V was pared by 10 bases and J by 3 bases, with 15 bases between. The CDR3 consists of 13 residues. Germline CDR1 reads SGHAT; CDR2 reads FQNNGV. CDR3 in amino acids: CATTGLEKETQYF. For the CDR3, the DNA is TGTGCCACCACAGGGTTAGAGAAAGAGACCCAGTACTTC.

The chain's CDR3 is CASSLALLQDYGYTF. The CDR3 region has the DNA TGTGCCAGCAGCTTAGCTCTCTTGCAGGACTATGGCTACACCTTC. The chain uses TRBV5-5 and TRBJ1-2; unclear D gene. The CDR3 totals 15 residues. The V gene lost 2 bases and the J gene lost 3 bases, with 14 bases spanning the gap. Germline CDR1 is SGHKS and CDR2 is YYEKEE (reference sequence).

V gene TRBV5-1 combines with J gene TRBJ2-7, with TRBD1 identical over 9 bases. CDR1 is SGHRS and CDR2 is YFSETQ in the germline V gene. This CDR3 region has 16 residues. Losses at the gene ends were 4 bases for V and 7 bases for J; bases not matched to a gene: 15. CDR3 sequence reads: CASSLISGTGLSEQYF. The CDR3 nucleotides read TGCGCCAGCAGCCTAATTTCCGGGACAGGGCTCTCAGAGCAGTACTTC.

V usage is TRBV5-4 and J usage is TRBJ1-4; the D is unclear. This CDR3 contains 15 residues. The ends were cut back, 4 bases at V and 3 bases at J, with 13 bases in the middle. Germline V gene sequence: CDR1 SGHNT, CDR2 YYREEE (reference sequence). The CDR3 sequence is CASSLGLSANEKLFF. CDR3 DNA: TGTGCCAGCAGCCTGGGGTTGTCGGCTAATGAAAAACTGTTTTTT.

The V call is TRBV11-2, the J call TRBJ2-5, with 11 bases lining up with TRBD2. V lost 3 bases to trimming and J lost 3 bases; unmatched junction nucleotides: 9. This CDR3 contains 17 residues. In germline, CDR1 is SGHAT, CDR2 FQNNGV. In DNA form, the CDR3 reads TGTGCCAGCAGCTTCCCTTTAGCGGGAGGGCCGAAAGAGACCCAGTACTTC. It encodes CASSFPLAGGPKETQYF.

V gene TRBV5-4 combines with J gene TRBJ1-1; TRBD1 might be the D (6 bases). The V end lost 1 base, the J end lost 4 bases, and 17 bases lay between the germline ends. This CDR3 is built from 16 residues. The V gene's germline CDR1 is SGHNT and CDR2 YYREEE (reference sequence). The CDR3, as DNA: TGTGCCAGCAGCTTGACACTTTTGAGGGGGGGCACTGAAGCTTTCTTT. It is translated as CASSLTLLRGGTEAFF.

The chain combines TRBV2 with TRBJ1-1; 7 bases map to TRBD1. With 6 bases clipped from V and 1 base from J, the junction kept 11 bases outside the gene matches. CDR1 is SNHLY and CDR2 is FYNNEI in the germline V gene. This CDR3 has 16 amino acids. The DNA for the CDR3 is TGTGCCAGCAGCGGATTGACAGGGAGGTGGAACACTGAAGCTTTCTTT. It codes for CASSGLTGRWNTEAFF.

The V and J genes are TRBV29-1 and TRBJ1-3, with 8 bases that match TRBD1. From germline, CDR1 is SQVTM and CDR2 ANQGSEA. J lost 3 bases, V lost 7 bases, and 5 bases had no gene match. This CDR3 has 13 amino acids. The CDR3 loop is CSAGQGFGNTIYF. CDR3 bases: TGCAGCGCAGGACAGGGATTTGGAAACACCATATATTTT. Full variable domain (remainder filled in from reference TRBV29-1 and TRBJ1-3): SAVISQKPSRDICQRGTSLTIQCQVDSQVTMMFWYRQQPGQSLTLIATANQGSEATYESGFVIDKFPISRPNLTFSTLTVSNMSPEDSSIYLCSAGQGFGNTIYFGEGSWLTVV.

This clone has a single count. The chain employs TRBV5-1 and TRBJ1-2; tentative D call: TRBD1 (6 bases). This CDR3 has 13 residues. Germline V gives CDR1 SGHRS, CDR2 YFSETQ. V gave up 4 bases and J gave up 8 bases, with 15 bases separating them. This CDR3 reads CASSRSGDTGYTF. The DNA of the CDR3 is TGCGCCAGCAGCCGGTCAGGGGACACCGGCTACACCTTC. The complete variable domain, with remaining parts taken from reference TRBV5-1 and TRBJ1-2, reads KAGVTQTPRYLIKTRGQQVTLSCSPISGHRSVSWYQQTPGQGLQFLFEYFSETQRNKGNFPGRFSGRQFSNSRSEMNVSTLELGDSALYLCASSRSGDTGYTFGSGTRLTVV.

This chain joins TRBV5-1 and TRBJ2-7; tentative D call: TRBD2 (5 bases). Germline V gene data show CDR1 as SGHRS and CDR2 as YFSETQ. This CDR3 contains 15 residues. Trimming removed 5 bases at V and 0 bases at J, with 15 bases between. CDR3 in amino acids: CASSPNAGPSYEQYF. The CDR3 DNA follows: TGCGCCAGCAGTCCCAACGCGGGTCCCTCCTACGAGCAGTACTTC.

The chain uses TRBV7-9 and TRBJ2-1; perhaps TRBD2 as D (5 bases). CDR3 size: 12 residues. CDR1 and CDR2 (germline): SEHNR, FQNEAQ (reference sequence). Trimming shortened V by 3 bases and J by 12 bases, and 12 bases separated the two germline ends. This chain's CDR3 is CASSFSVRGQFF. DNA for the CDR3: TGTGCCAGCAGCTTTTCGGTACGGGGGCAGTTCTTC.

This clone came up a few times. This chain joins TRBV5-1 and TRBJ2-1, with D maybe TRBD2 (5 bases). With 0 bases removed from V and 4 bases from J, the gap between germline ends came to 14 bases. The CDR3 runs to 16 residues. Germline V gene lookup returns CDR1 SGHRS and CDR2 YFSETQ. The CDR3 region has the DNA TGCGCCAGCAGCTTGGCCATAGGCGGGCGATACAATGAGCAGTTCTTC. Translation gives CASSLAIGGRYNEQFF.

The rearrangement joins TRBV11-2 to TRBJ2-3, with 10 bases identical to TRBD2. The CDR3 covers 16 residues. Trimming cost V 4 bases and J 4 bases; bases outside gene matches: 8. CDR1 and CDR2 (germline): SGHAT, FQNNGV. CDR3 in amino acids: CASSSTGAGGADTQYF. CDR3 coding DNA: TGTGCCAGCAGCTCGACAGGAGCGGGAGGGGCAGATACGCAGTATTTT.